The clone carrying this TCR beta chain was seen a few times. The data were obtained in a study of T-cell memory formation after mild COVID-19. The TCR alpha and TCR beta cDNA libraries, bearing sample barcodes and UMIs, were generated by 5'RACE using constant-segment primers. Using its own MiXCR run on the 5' RACE reads, TCRdb lists one record per CDR3 protein. The repertoire holds more than 10,000 distinct CDR3 sequences, with 14% as singletons. The CDR3 extends over 14 amino acids. Germline assignment: CDR1 SGHNT and CDR2 YYREEE (reference sequence). Trimming took off 0 bases at V and 4 bases at J, with 7 bases between the two ends.

Sequenced material: PBMCs or a T cell subset sorted from them (not recorded which). The sequence derives from a man between 18 and 29 years old who had mild COVID-19 (a few samples of this study predate the infection). Cell type and time point are not known. The rearrangement uses TRBV5-4 and TRBJ2-2, with D possibly matching TRBD1 (5 bases). The CDR3 nucleotides read TGTGCCAGCAGCTTGGAGGGGCTCACCGGGGAGCTGTTTTTT. Its translation: CASSLEGLTGELFF.